This T cell receptor (beta chain) was profiled in a study of CD8 T cells in ankylosing spondylitis. Study-level points and caveats: Ankylosing spondylitis blood appeared to carry a characteristic TCR beta motif of fewer than 10 highly homologous variants. Reports say disease-linked clones showed up significantly more in matched ankylosing spondylitis synovial fluid. Before this, some motif variants had been reported in reactive arthritis synovial fluid and blood. Disease-linked clones bore a CD8+ phenotype, appearing relatively rarely in peripheral blood.

Preparation of TCR beta libraries was done by quantitative 5'-RACE with molecular barcodes. TCRdb reprocessed the 5' RACE reads via MiXCR and lists one record per CDR3 protein. The table records about 460,000 distinct CDR3 sequences, roughly 5% of them present only once. This clonotype was seen a few times. Its target is not known. Germline V gene sequence: CDR1 LNHDA, CDR2 SQIVND (reference sequence). With 7 bases clipped from V and 0 bases from J, the junction kept 5 bases outside the gene matches. The CDR3 has 15 amino acids. The V gene is TRBV19, the J gene TRBJ2-1; 8 bases line up with TRBD1. What was sequenced was blood, either unsorted or a sorted T cell fraction (not recorded which). This receptor was obtained from a male donor with ankylosing spondylitis. Here the CDR3 reads CASTLTGGSYNEQFF. The CDR3 region has the DNA TGTGCCAGTACCCTTACAGGGGGCTCCTACAATGAGCAGTTCTTC.